One sample yielded the 9 T cell receptor beta chains listed below, sequenced in a study of vaccination effects on CD4 cells after COVID-19. Assay used: immunoSEQ multiplex PCR; TCRdb lists only in-frame clones, some missing. The sample lists roughly 25,000 clones, about 73% occurring once. ViraFEST used viral peptide pools to expand antigen-specific CD4+ T cells before sequencing. Researchers isolated CD4+ T cells once ten to eleven days of culture had elapsed. Participants were vaccinated with two doses of either the BNT162b2 or mRNA-1273 vaccine. The antigens these receptors bind are not known. Sample: CD4+ T cells from PBMCs cultured with SARS-CoV-2 spike peptides, taken after COVID-19 vaccination. These receptors originate from a human donor who received a COVID-19 vaccine.

V gene TRBV19 combines with J gene TRBJ2-7; possible D gene TRBD2, 5 bases. The length of the CDR3 is 12 residues. V shed 6 bases and J shed 0 bases, with 6 bases lying between them. Germline loops: CDR1 LNHDA, CDR2 SQIVND (reference sequence). CDR3 nucleotide sequence: TGTGCCAGTAGCGGGATCTCCTACGAGCAGTACTTC. Translation: CASSGISYEQYF.

The chain recombines TRBV3-1 (or the pseudogene TRBV3-2) with TRBJ1-1, with a possible D match to TRBD1 (5 bases). Trimming took off 4 bases at V and 7 bases at J, with 10 bases between the two ends. In germline, CDR1 is LGHDT, CDR2 YNNKEL (reference sequence). The CDR3 is made up of 12 amino acids. Here the CDR3 DNA reads TGTGCCAGCAGCCTTCAGGGTGGTGAAGCTTTCTTT. Residues: CASSLQGGEAFF.

V usage is TRBV6-5 and J usage is TRBJ2-7; D uncertain. Germline CDR1 reads MNHEY; CDR2 reads SVGAGI. The CDR3 is 12 residues long. The V end lost 6 bases, the J end lost 2 bases, and 8 bases lay between the germline ends. The CDR3 coding sequence is TGTGCCAGCAGATTTGGGACCTACGAGCAGTACTTC. It is translated as CASRFGTYEQYF.

The J gene is TRBJ2-2, the V gene TRBV19; possible D gene TRBD1, 5 bases. This CDR3 is built from 13 residues. Germline V gene data show CDR1 as LNHDA and CDR2 as SQIVND (reference sequence). The V gene lost 4 bases and the J gene lost 9 bases, with 12 bases spanning the gap. The CDR3 loop is CASSTRAPRELFF. The CDR3 DNA follows: TGTGCCAGTAGTACCAGGGCCCCGCGGGAGCTGTTTTTT. Using reference TRBV19 and TRBJ2-2 for the parts outside the CDR3, the full variable domain is DGGITQSPKYLFRKEGQNVTLSCEQNLNHDAMYWYRQDPGQGLRLIYYSQIVNDFQKGDIAEGYSVSREKKESFPLTVTSAQKNPTAFYLCASSTRAPRELFFGEGSRLTVL.

This chain uses TRBV18 with TRBJ1-1; 11 nucleotides agree with TRBD1. The CDR3 has 17 amino acids. J was trimmed by 1 base and V by 5 bases; bases with no gene match: 9. Germline values: CDR1 KGHSH, CDR2 LQKENI. CDR3 coding DNA: TGTGCCAGCTCATCCCGGACAGGGGGCTCCTCGAACACTGAAGCTTTCTTT. This encodes CASSSRTGGSSNTEAFF. Filled out from reference TRBV18 and TRBJ1-1, the complete variable domain reads NAGVMQNPRHLVRRRGQEARLRCSPMKGHSHVYWYRQLPEEGLKFMVYLQKENIIDESGMPKERFSAEFPKEGPSILRIQQVVRGDSAAYFCASSSRTGGSSNTEAFFGQGTRLTVV.

The genes are TRBV7-2 and TRBJ1-1; D uncertain. With 5 bases removed from V and 10 bases from J, the gap between germline ends came to 20 bases. Germline V CDR1 and CDR2: SGHTA, FQGNSA. The CDR3 is 14 residues long. The CDR3 nucleotides are TGTGCCAGCAGCCGGACGGGAACGGATATGGTAGCTTTCTTT. Amino acid sequence: CASSRTGTDMVAFF.

There are a few counts of this clone. J is TRBJ1-1 and V is TRBV18; D gene unclear. Germline V gene data show CDR1 as KGHSH and CDR2 as LQKENI. Between the trimmed V and J ends, which lost 4 bases and 6 bases, there was a span of 9 bases. There are 12 residues in the CDR3. The chain's CDR3 is CASSLRSSEAFF. CDR3 coding DNA: TGTGCCAGCTCACTCCGGAGCTCTGAAGCTTTCTTT. Filled out from reference TRBV18 and TRBJ1-1, the complete variable domain reads NAGVMQNPRHLVRRRGQEARLRCSPMKGHSHVYWYRQLPEEGLKFMVYLQKENIIDESGMPKERFSAEFPKEGPSILRIQQVVRGDSAAYFCASSLRSSEAFFGQGTRLTVV.

The chain employs TRBV5-1 and TRBJ1-2; D unclear. Trimming stripped 7 bases from V and 0 bases from J, with 10 bases between. The germline CDR1 and CDR2 sequences are SGHRS and YFSETQ. CDR3 length: 13 residues. DNA of the CDR3: TGCGCCAGCCAATTTGAAGCTAACTATGGCTACACCTTC. This encodes CASQFEANYGYTF.

The gene calls are TRBV7-8 and TRBJ1-5; maybe TRBD1 (6 bases). Trimming removed 1 base from V and 2 bases from J, with 12 bases in between. The CDR3 is 16 residues long. CDR1 is SGHVS and CDR2 is FQNEAQ in the germline V gene. CDR3 region: CASSLVQGEGNQPQHF. The CDR3 nucleotides are TGTGCCAGCAGCTTAGTACAGGGAGAGGGCAATCAGCCCCAGCATTTT.